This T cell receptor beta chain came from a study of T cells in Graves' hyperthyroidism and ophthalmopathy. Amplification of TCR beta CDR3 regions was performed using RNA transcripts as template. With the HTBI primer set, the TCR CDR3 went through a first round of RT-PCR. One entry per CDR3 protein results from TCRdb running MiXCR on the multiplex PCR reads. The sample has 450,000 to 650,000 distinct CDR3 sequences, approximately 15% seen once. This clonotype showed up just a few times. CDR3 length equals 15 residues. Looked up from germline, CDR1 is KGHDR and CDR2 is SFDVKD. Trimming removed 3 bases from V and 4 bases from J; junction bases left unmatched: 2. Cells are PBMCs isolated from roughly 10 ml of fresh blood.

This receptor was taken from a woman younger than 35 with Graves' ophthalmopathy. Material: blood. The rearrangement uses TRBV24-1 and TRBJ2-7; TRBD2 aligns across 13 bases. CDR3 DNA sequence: TGTGCCACCAGTGATCGGACTAGCGGGAGATACGAGCAGTACTTC. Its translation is CATSDRTSGRYEQYF.